This TCR beta chain was found in a study of blood T cell repertoires in COVID-19 (TCRdb year 2020). Concerning the study at large: Samples from collaborators originated in the United States, Italy and Spain and spanned both the acute and convalescent phases of COVID-19. Samples came from the ongoing ImmuneRACE study (first 160 participants) plus 1,254 subjects from 6 global collaborators. Nearly every sample came with metadata listing a de-identified subject ID, COVID-19 status, age in years and sex. The repertoires were released in a freely available public database intended as a resource for research on the immune response to SARS-CoV-2. Subjects who had been exposed to COVID-19, were actively infected with it, or had recovered from it provided the deeply sampled blood TCRbeta repertoires that made up the dataset. Where available, HLA class I and class II types were taken from metadata supplied by the sample provider and were not determined by assay-based typing. The material from the prospective study consisted of cDNA or gDNA derived from T cells, B-cell-depleted T cells, or PBMCs. What the authors observed across the whole study: The quantity of clinical and demographic metadata differed by source and by participant and was supplied without curation.

Turning to this clone: The antigen this receptor binds is unknown. Per-base qualities were not stored, and no clone one base away is much larger.

At one collaborating source in Seattle, patients were enrolled during active infection and were followed longitudinally through the course of disease. Collaborating institutions collected whole blood in K2EDTA tubes following their own protocols. For TCRbeta analysis, collaborators shipped samples as frozen whole blood, isolated PBMCs, or DNA extracted from either of those sample types. CDR1 and CDR2 are drawn from the germline V gene: SGHTA, FQGTGA. V and J are trimmed by 1 base and 0 bases, and the gene matches miss 0 bases of the junction. From its cysteine to its phenylalanine, the CDR3 spans 15 amino acids. Only the CDR3 region is kept as DNA, spanning 45 bases read in frame from base 1. TCRbeta CDR3 regions were amplified from genomic DNA using the immunoSEQ Assay, a bias-controlled multiplex PCR. Processing in the source paper ran as follows. The number of nucleated cells in each sample was estimated from the amplification of reference gene primers within the assay. To quantify the absolute abundance of each unique TCRbeta CDR3 rearrangement, sequence reads were collapsed and filtered. For each sample, productive Simpson clonality was calculated as the square root of Simpson's diversity index across productive rearrangements. TCRdb provides this immuneACCESS table in a form limited to in-frame rearrangements. Some clones are lacking; in checked studies, under half of them reflect an unresolved V gene, and why the rest are absent is not known. The V and J calls and clone size are taken from that table; D and trimming were inferred from the DNA. The sample table holds hundreds of thousands of clones, of which approximately 89% were seen once. Together, the top ten hold 0.7% to 1% of the sample.

The specimen sequenced was peripheral blood. The chain was built from TRBV7-3 and TRBJ2-3; the junction holds 8 bases that match TRBD1. This receptor was identified in a man aged 18 to 29 with COVID-19, enrolled during active disease. The CDR3 in this case is CASSLRTGSTDTQYF. The bases read TGTGCCAGCAGCTTAAGGACAGGGAGCACAGATACGCAGTATTTT.